The 29 T cell receptor beta chains listed next were all sequenced from one sample in a study of T-cell memory formation after mild COVID-19. TCRdb independently ran MiXCR on the 5' RACE reads; one entry per CDR3 protein. The sample carries 120,000 or so distinct CDR3 sequences, about 15% recorded once. Sequencing input: PBMCs or a T cell subset sorted from them (not recorded which). These receptors were obtained from an adult woman who had mild COVID-19 (a few samples of this study predate the infection). Cell type and time point are not known.

The J gene is TRBJ1-5, the V gene TRBV7-2, with unresolved D. Trimming removed 3 bases from V and 3 bases from J, with 6 bases in between. Germline CDR1 reads SGHTA; CDR2 reads FQGNSA. The CDR3 has 13 residues. The CDR3 nucleotides are TGTGCCAGCAGCTTGGGTATCAATCAGCCCCAGCATTTT. It yields the protein CASSLGINQPQHF.

This chain links TRBV5-1 with TRBJ2-1, with D perhaps TRBD1 (5 bases). This CDR3 contains 14 residues. Trimming took off 0 bases at V and 7 bases at J, with 11 bases between the two ends. In germline, CDR1 is SGHRS, CDR2 YFSETQ. The CDR3 is CASSLGGAANEQFF. Here the CDR3 DNA reads TGCGCCAGCAGCTTGGGTGGGGCGGCGAATGAGCAGTTCTTC.

The V gene is TRBV20-1, the J gene TRBJ2-5; maybe TRBD2 (7 bases). This CDR3 has 16 residues. Germline loops: CDR1 DFQATT, CDR2 SNEGSKA (reference sequence). Trimming cost V 0 bases and J 0 bases, with 14 bases left between them. DNA for the CDR3: TGCAGTGCTAGAGATAGGGGGGAGGGGTACCAAGAGACCCAGTACTTC. Its translation is CSARDRGEGYQETQYF.

The chain couples TRBV6-5 to TRBJ2-5, with a tentative D call TRBD2 (6 bases). Germline lookup yields CDR1 MNHEY and CDR2 SVGAGI. Deletions cut 2 bases from V and 4 bases from J, with 23 bases between. CDR3 length: 18 residues. In DNA, the CDR3 is TGTGCCAGCAGTTACCGTCGGGGCTCTCGTTCGGGGGTAGAGACCCAGTACTTC. Its protein product is CASSYRRGSRSGVETQYF.

The chain has TRBV20-1 and TRBJ2-3; TRBD1 matches 9 bases. The trim removed 5 bases at V and 6 bases at J, leaving 12 bases unmatched. The germline CDR1 and CDR2 sequences are DFQATT and SNEGSKA (reference sequence). This CDR3 comprises 15 residues. The CDR3 is CSAPRTGTGLDTQYF. In DNA form, the CDR3 reads TGCAGTGCTCCAAGGACAGGGACAGGGCTCGATACGCAGTATTTT.

The chain is built from TRBV6-5 and TRBJ2-7; either TRBD1 or TRBD2 may fit D (7 bases each). Germline V gives CDR1 MNHEY, CDR2 SVGAGI. The germline V and J ends were trimmed by 9 bases and 6 bases, with 18 bases remaining between them. CDR3 length equals 13 residues. The DNA of the CDR3 is TGTGCCAGTTCGACAGGGTCGGGGGGCGAGCAGTACTTC. It is translated as CASSTGSGGEQYF.

This clonotype was observed a few times. This sequence joins TRBV7-3 and TRBJ1-2, with 10 nucleotides matching TRBD1. Germline V gene lookup returns CDR1 SGHTA and CDR2 FQGTGA. With V trimmed by 5 bases and J by 8 bases, 32 bases remained unmatched. The CDR3 covers 22 residues. The DNA for the CDR3 is TGTGCCAGCAGCCCATCCTTATTCTTTTCCGGGACAGGGGAGGGAGAACGTAGAGGCTACACCTTC. It encodes CASSPSLFFSGTGEGERRGYTF.

The V call is TRBV12-3 or TRBV12-4, the J call TRBJ1-5; D is possibly TRBD1 (6 bases). V lost 5 bases and J lost 0, with 11 bases in between. The length of the CDR3 is 15 residues. The CDR3: CASSRRTDSNQPQHF. CDR3 nucleotide sequence: TGTGCCAGCAGTCGAAGGACAGATAGCAATCAGCCCCAGCATTTT.

The sample holds many counts of this clonotype. The V gene is TRBV5-1, the J gene TRBJ1-5, with D tentatively TRBD1 (5 bases). Germline lookup yields CDR1 SGHRS and CDR2 YFSETQ. V lost 5 bases to trimming and J lost 0 bases, with 12 bases between them. The CDR3 is 15 residues long. CDR3 coding DNA: TGCGCCAGCAGTCCGGGACCGGCTAGCAATCAGCCCCAGCATTTT. Amino acid sequence: CASSPGPASNQPQHF.

The chain couples TRBV11-2 to TRBJ2-3, with 13 positions matching TRBD2. CDR3 length: 17 residues. CDR1 is SGHAT and CDR2 is FQNNGV in the germline V gene. V shed 4 bases and J 3 bases; nucleotides not matched to a gene: 7. CDR3 loop: CASSSGTSGVRTDTQYF. CDR3 bases: TGTGCCAGCAGCTCAGGGACTAGCGGGGTCCGGACAGATACGCAGTATTTT.

Many counts were recorded for this clonotype. The J gene is TRBJ2-3, the V gene TRBV7-8; no clear D gene. Germline assignment: CDR1 SGHVS and CDR2 FQNEAQ. The CDR3 covers 15 residues. V lost 3 bases and J lost 1, with 11 bases in between. In nucleotides, the CDR3 is TGTGCCAGCAGCTTTTACGACGGTGGCACAGATACGCAGTATTTT. It yields the protein CASSFYDGGTDTQYF.

The V and J genes are TRBV9 and TRBJ2-2, with D perhaps TRBD2 (5 bases). Trimming stripped 6 bases from V and 5 bases from J, with 8 bases between. The CDR3 has 12 amino acids. Germline V gene data show CDR1 as SGDLS and CDR2 as YYNGEE. CDR3: CASTSGTGELFF. In DNA form, the CDR3 reads TGTGCCAGCACCTCGGGAACCGGGGAGCTGTTTTTT.

In this sample, this clonotype turned up a few times. CDR3: CASSASRLYEQYF. CDR3 bases: TGTGCCAGCAGCGCATCCCGACTCTACGAGCAGTACTTC. This chain uses TRBV9 with TRBJ2-7; D remains ambiguous. Germline CDR1 is SGDLS and CDR2 is YYNGEE. The CDR3 loop spans 13 amino acids. The V and J ends lost 3 bases and 3 bases respectively, with 10 bases between them.

Only a few counts were recorded for this clonotype. This chain joins TRBV19 and TRBJ2-2, with TRBD1 identical over 8 bases. The germline V gene has CDR1 LNHDA and CDR2 SQIVND (reference sequence). The CDR3 covers 16 residues. J gave up 5 bases and V 4 bases, and 9 bases lay outside the gene matches. The CDR3 DNA sequence: TGTGCCAGTAGTACCCCTACAGGGGGGCCAACCGGGGAGCTGTTTTTT. Its translation: CASSTPTGGPTGELFF.

Ten or more counts support this clonotype. V and J are TRBV12-3 or TRBV12-4 and TRBJ2-4; 7 bases line up with TRBD1. CDR3 length: 13 residues. With V trimmed by 6 bases and J by 4 bases, 3 bases remained unmatched. The CDR3 nucleotides read TGTGCCAGCAGAACGGGACAGAAAAACATTCAGTACTTC. The encoded protein is CASRTGQKNIQYF.

This chain uses TRBV12-3 or TRBV12-4 with TRBJ2-7, with 7 bases lining up with TRBD1. Trimming removed 4 bases from V and 4 bases from J; junction bases left unmatched: 4. The CDR3 is 13 amino acids. The DNA of the CDR3 is TGTGCCAGCAGTTGGGACAGCGAATACGAGCAGTACTTC. This sequence encodes CASSWDSEYEQYF.

Many counts were recorded for this clonotype. Germline is not matched at one junction end, which may reflect a read error. The genes are TRBV29-1 and TRBJ2-1, with 11 bases aligning to TRBD2. CDR1 and CDR2 (germline): SQVTM, ANQGSEA. The CDR3 is made up of 16 amino acids. Here the CDR3 reads CSVEPTSGGYYNEQFF. For the CDR3, the DNA is TGCAGCGTTGAGCCCACTAGCGGGGGTTACTACAATGAACAGTTCTTC.

The chain recombines TRBV11-3 with TRBJ2-1; TRBD2 matches 9 bases. This CDR3 has 16 residues. After removal of 1 base from V and 4 bases from J, the junction contained 5 bases not matched to a gene. Germline lookup yields CDR1 SGHNT and CDR2 YENEEA. As DNA, the CDR3 is TGTGCCAGCAGCTTAGCTAACGCGGGGGGGTACAATGAGCAGTTCTTC. It codes for CASSLANAGGYNEQFF. Combining the CDR3 with reference TRBV11-3 and TRBJ2-1 gives the whole variable domain EAGVVQSPRYKIIEKKQPVAFWCNPISGHNTLYWYLQNLGQGPELLIRYENEEAVDDSQLPKDRFSAERLKGVDSTLKIQPAELGDSAVYLCASSLANAGGYNEQFFGPGTRLTVL.

This clonotype was counted a few times. The rearrangement uses TRBV6-5 and TRBJ2-2; TRBD2 matches at 8 bases. From germline, CDR1 is MNHEY and CDR2 SVGAGI. J gave up 5 bases and V 6 bases, and 5 bases lay outside the gene matches. The CDR3 extends over 14 amino acids. This CDR3 reads CASSATSATGELFF. The CDR3 DNA is TGTGCCAGCAGCGCGACTAGCGCGACCGGGGAGCTGTTTTTT.

The table lists this clonotype with a few counts. The genes are TRBV7-9 and TRBJ2-3; TRBD2 aligns across 7 bases. V was clipped by 1 base and J by 2 bases; unmatched bases: 6. Germline V gene data show CDR1 as SEHNR and CDR2 as FQNEAQ (reference sequence). The CDR3 runs 16 residues. The chain's CDR3 is CASSLVAGLITDTQYF. The CDR3 bases are TGTGCCAGCAGCTTAGTAGCGGGCCTGATCACAGATACGCAGTATTTT.

This clonotype has a handful of counts. J is TRBJ2-1 and V is TRBV12-3 or TRBV12-4; D is undetermined. V dropped 1 base and J dropped 10 bases, with 11 bases sitting between them. This CDR3 is built from 13 residues. The CDR3 spells CASSLEYIGEQFF. In DNA form, the CDR3 reads TGTGCCAGCAGTTTAGAGTATATCGGGGAGCAGTTCTTC.

J is TRBJ2-7 and V is TRBV11-2, with 13 bases fitting TRBD2. There are 15 residues in the CDR3. CDR1 SGHAT and CDR2 FQNNGV come from the germline V gene. V trimming: 7 bases; J trimming: 3 bases; junction bases outside the gene matches: 6. The CDR3 coding sequence is TGTGCCAGCACAGAAGGACTAGCGGGAGTCTACGAGCAGTACTTC. This translates into CASTEGLAGVYEQYF.

This clonotype was counted between two and nine times. The V and J genes are TRBV15 and TRBJ2-6, with D perhaps matching TRBD2 (5 bases). V gave up 6 bases and J gave up 3 bases, with 9 bases separating them. The germline V gene encodes CDR1 LNHNV and CDR2 YYDKDF (reference sequence). CDR3 length: 14 amino acids. The CDR3 spells CATRTGFGANVLTF. DNA for the CDR3: TGTGCCACCAGAACGGGATTTGGGGCCAACGTCCTGACTTTC.

V is TRBV20-1 and J is TRBJ2-1, with TRBD2 as a possible D gene (6 bases). Trimming removed 1 base from V and 4 bases from J, with 23 bases in between. CDR3 length: 18 amino acids. Per the germline V gene, CDR1 is DFQATT and CDR2 is SNEGSKA (reference sequence). The DNA of the CDR3 is TGCAGTGCTAGAGTGGAGCCCTCTAGCGCGAAAGAATACAATGAGCAGTTCTTC. Translating it yields CSARVEPSSAKEYNEQFF.

This clonotype was observed at least ten times. The rearrangement uses TRBV29-1 and TRBJ2-7, with D tentatively TRBD2 (6 bases). Deletions cut 4 bases from V and 4 bases from J, with 14 bases between. The CDR3 covers 13 residues. Germline V gene sequence: CDR1 SQVTM, CDR2 ANQGSEA. The CDR3 sequence is CSVGGGTFYEQYF. The DNA of the CDR3 is TGCAGCGTTGGGGGTGGGACTTTTTACGAGCAGTACTTC.

CDR3 amino acids: CASSRREGDEKLFF. The CDR3 nucleotides are TGTGCCAGCAGTAGAAGAGAGGGGGATGAAAAACTGTTTTTT. The chain carries TRBV25-1 and TRBJ1-4; a weak D match, TRBD1 (6 bases). This CDR3 has 14 residues. Trimming stripped 5 bases from V and 6 bases from J, with 13 bases between. The germline V gene encodes CDR1 MGHDK and CDR2 SYGVNS.

This chain links TRBV12-3 or TRBV12-4 with TRBJ2-3; D tentatively reads TRBD1 or TRBD2 (6 bases each). The CDR3 contains 15 residues. The V end lost 3 bases, the J end lost 2 bases, and 12 bases lay between the germline ends. The CDR3 DNA is TGTGCCAGCAGTTTTGGCGGGACAAACACAGATACGCAGTATTTT. Translated, it gives CASSFGGTNTDTQYF.

This clonotype was picked up a small number of times. The chain employs TRBV6-5 and TRBJ1-2, with D tentatively TRBD1 (5 bases). Trimming pared 6 bases from V and 5 bases from J, leaving 19 bases between. Looked up from germline, CDR1 is MNHEY and CDR2 is SVGAGI. This CDR3 comprises 15 residues. The CDR3 sequence: CASSAPGRLEYGYTF. The DNA for the CDR3 is TGTGCCAGCAGCGCTCCGGGACGGCTAGAGTATGGCTACACCTTC.

This chain connects TRBV6-5 to TRBJ1-1, with 11 bases fitting TRBD1. This CDR3 has 12 residues. Germline CDR1 is MNHEY and CDR2 is SVGAGI. Trimming at V came to 6 bases and at J to 11 bases, leaving 5 bases not matched to a gene. The CDR3 DNA follows: TGTGCCAGCAGATTGGGACAGGGGGACGCTTTCTTT. Translated: CASRLGQGDAFF.